This TCR beta chain was identified in a study of T cells after yellow fever vaccination. Universal primer sites and UMIs were introduced during 5'RACE template-switching synthesis of TCR cDNA. TCRdb re-called the 5' RACE reads with MiXCR, one entry per CDR3 protein. The sample carries approximately 350,000 distinct CDR3 sequences, roughly 10% recorded once. This clonotype was seen only a few times. Its antigen is still unknown. Trimming took off 0 bases at V and 1 base at J, with 3 bases between the two ends. This CDR3 region has 14 residues. Germline values: CDR1 MRHNA, CDR2 SNTAGT. Study-wide points: Contamination of FACS-sorted repertoires by abundant clonotypes from the bulk population could occur. A large majority of primary-vaccination clones showed up again after the booster (about 96% CD4, almost 90% CD8).

This chain connects TRBV6-4 to TRBJ2-2; D not certain. This TCR derives from a man aged 18 to 30 who received the YFV17D yellow fever vaccine. Sequenced material: PBMCs, taken on the day of the first yellow fever vaccination. The CDR3 is CASSDSRNTGELFF. The CDR3 DNA reads TGTGCCAGCAGTGACTCCAGGAACACCGGGGAGCTGTTTTTT.